The following is a T cell receptor (beta chain) sequence with its context. Its specificity is not known. Other nucleotide sequences in the sample specify the same CDR3. The entry originates in a study of beta chain features in type 1 diabetes. Study-level findings and limits: Cells with high TCR expression could be over-represented when cDNA is sequenced. All four CD4+ subsets of Type 1 diabetes patients contained TCRB CDR3s that were moderately but significantly shorter.

Of the isolated RNA, all was reverse transcribed, and so the sequenced material was expressed TCRB transcripts. Using immunoSEQ multiplex PCR, the repertoire was profiled, and TCRdb retains in-frame clones only, with some absent. The sample carries roughly 730,000 clones, over 10% recorded once. Blood was drawn once from each donor into heparinised tubes. The draws averaged around 110 mL. Trimming stripped 0 bases from V and 2 bases from J, with 7 bases between. The CDR3 spans 14 residues. CDR1 and CDR2 (germline): SGHNT, YYREEE (reference sequence). The source of this sequence is a man aged 18 to 35 with type 1 diabetes. Material for sequencing was naive CD4+ T cells from blood. The V call is TRBV5-4, the J call TRBJ2-3; D not certain. The CDR3 DNA follows: TGTGCCAGCAGCTTGGGGGGTCCCACAGATACGCAGTATTTT. As protein: CASSLGGPTDTQYF. Supplemented by reference TRBV5-4 and TRBJ2-3, the full variable domain reads ETGVTQSPTHLIKTRGQQVTLRCSSQSGHNTVSWYQQALGQGPQFIFQYYREEENGRGNFPPRFSGLQFPNYSSELNVNALELDDSALYLCASSLGGPTDTQYFGPGTRLTVL.